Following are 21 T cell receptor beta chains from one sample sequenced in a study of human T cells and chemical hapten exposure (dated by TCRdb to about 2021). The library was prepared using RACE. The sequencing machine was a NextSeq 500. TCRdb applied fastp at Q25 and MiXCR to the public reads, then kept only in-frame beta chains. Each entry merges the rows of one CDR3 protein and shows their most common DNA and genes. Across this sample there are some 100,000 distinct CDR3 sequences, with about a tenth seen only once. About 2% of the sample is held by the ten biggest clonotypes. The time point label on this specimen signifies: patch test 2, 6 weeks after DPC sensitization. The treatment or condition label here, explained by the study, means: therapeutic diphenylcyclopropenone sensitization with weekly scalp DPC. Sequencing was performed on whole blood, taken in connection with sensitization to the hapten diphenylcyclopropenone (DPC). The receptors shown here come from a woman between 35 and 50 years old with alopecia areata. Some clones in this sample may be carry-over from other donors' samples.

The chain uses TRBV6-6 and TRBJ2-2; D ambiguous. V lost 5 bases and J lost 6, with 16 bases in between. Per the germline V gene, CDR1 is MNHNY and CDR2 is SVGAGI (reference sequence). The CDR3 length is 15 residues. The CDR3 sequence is CASSKPTPGAGELFF. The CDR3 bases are TGTGCCAGCAGTAAACCGACCCCTGGGGCCGGGGAGCTGTTTTTT.

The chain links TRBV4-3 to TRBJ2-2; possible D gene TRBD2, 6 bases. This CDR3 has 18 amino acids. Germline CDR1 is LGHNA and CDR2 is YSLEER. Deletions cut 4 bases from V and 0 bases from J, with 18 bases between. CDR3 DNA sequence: TGCGCCAGCAGCCGCTCCCCAGGCGGGGCCTCGAACACCGGGGAGCTGTTTTTT. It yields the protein CASSRSPGGASNTGELFF.

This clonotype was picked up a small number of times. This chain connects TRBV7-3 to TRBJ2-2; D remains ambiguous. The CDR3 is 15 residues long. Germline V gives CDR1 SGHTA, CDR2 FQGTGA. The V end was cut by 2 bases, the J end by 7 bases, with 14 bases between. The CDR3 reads CASSLRPTSLGELFF. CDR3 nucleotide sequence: TGTGCCAGCAGCTTACGTCCTACCTCCCTCGGGGAGCTGTTTTTT.

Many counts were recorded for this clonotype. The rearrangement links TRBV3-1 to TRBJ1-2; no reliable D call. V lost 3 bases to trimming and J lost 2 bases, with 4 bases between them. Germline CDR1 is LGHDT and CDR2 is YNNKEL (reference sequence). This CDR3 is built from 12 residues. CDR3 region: CASSQENYGYTF. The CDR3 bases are TGTGCCAGCAGCCAGGAAAACTATGGCTACACCTTC. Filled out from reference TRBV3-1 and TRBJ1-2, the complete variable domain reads DTAVSQTPKYLVTQMGNDKSIKCEQNLGHDTMYWYKQDSKKFLKIMFSYNNKELIINETVPNRFSPKSPDKAHLNLHINSLELGDSAVYFCASSQENYGYTFGSGTRLTVV.

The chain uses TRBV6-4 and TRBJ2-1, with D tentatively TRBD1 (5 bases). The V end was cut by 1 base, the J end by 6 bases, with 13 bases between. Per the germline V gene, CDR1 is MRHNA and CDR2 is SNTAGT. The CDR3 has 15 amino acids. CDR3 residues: CASSDWAGKGNEQFF. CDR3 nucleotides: TGTGCCAGCAGTGACTGGGCAGGGAAAGGCAATGAGCAGTTCTTC.

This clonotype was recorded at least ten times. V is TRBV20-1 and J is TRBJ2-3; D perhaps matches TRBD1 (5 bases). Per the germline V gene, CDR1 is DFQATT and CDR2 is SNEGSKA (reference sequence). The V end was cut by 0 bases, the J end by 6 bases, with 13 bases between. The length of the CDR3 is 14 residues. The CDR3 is CSARDQGSYDTQYF. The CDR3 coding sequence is TGCAGTGCTAGAGATCAGGGTAGCTATGATACGCAGTATTTT.

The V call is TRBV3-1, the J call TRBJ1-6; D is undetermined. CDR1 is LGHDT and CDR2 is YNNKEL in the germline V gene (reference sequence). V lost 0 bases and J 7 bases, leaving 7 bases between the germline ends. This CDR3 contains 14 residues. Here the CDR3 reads CASSQDRPNSPLHF. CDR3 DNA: TGTGCCAGCAGCCAAGATAGGCCGAATTCACCCCTCCACTTT.

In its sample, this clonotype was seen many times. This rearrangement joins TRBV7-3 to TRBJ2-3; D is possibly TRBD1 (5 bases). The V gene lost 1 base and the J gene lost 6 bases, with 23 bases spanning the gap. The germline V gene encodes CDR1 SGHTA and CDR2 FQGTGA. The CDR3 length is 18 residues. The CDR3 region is CASSLMVGRPPGSDTQYF. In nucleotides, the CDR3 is TGTGCCAGCAGCTTAATGGTGGGGCGGCCTCCAGGATCCGATACGCAGTATTTT.

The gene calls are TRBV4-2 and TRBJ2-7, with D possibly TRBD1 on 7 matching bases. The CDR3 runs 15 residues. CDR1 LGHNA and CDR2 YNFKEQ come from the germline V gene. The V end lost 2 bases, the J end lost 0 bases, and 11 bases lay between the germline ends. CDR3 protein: CASSQSGGFSYEQYF. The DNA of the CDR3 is TGTGCCAGCAGCCAATCAGGGGGGTTCTCCTACGAGCAGTACTTC.

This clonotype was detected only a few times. CDR3 protein: CASSLRDPTDTQYF. As DNA, the CDR3 is TGCGCCAGCAGCTTGAGAGACCCCACAGATACGCAGTATTTT. The chain is built from TRBV5-1 and TRBJ2-3; D unclear. The CDR3 loop spans 14 amino acids. V dropped 1 base and J dropped 2 bases, with 8 bases sitting between them. Germline V gives CDR1 SGHRS, CDR2 YFSETQ. The complete variable domain, with remaining parts taken from reference TRBV5-1 and TRBJ2-3, reads KAGVTQTPRYLIKTRGQQVTLSCSPISGHRSVSWYQQTPGQGLQFLFEYFSETQRNKGNFPGRFSGRQFSNSRSEMNVSTLELGDSALYLCASSLRDPTDTQYFGPGTRLTVL.

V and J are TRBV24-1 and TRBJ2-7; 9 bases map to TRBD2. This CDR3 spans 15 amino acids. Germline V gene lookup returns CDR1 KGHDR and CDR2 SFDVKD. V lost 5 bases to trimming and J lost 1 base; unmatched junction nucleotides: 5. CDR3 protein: CATSAGTSRSYEQYF. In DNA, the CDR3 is TGTGCCACCAGTGCCGGGACTAGCCGATCCTACGAGCAGTACTTC.

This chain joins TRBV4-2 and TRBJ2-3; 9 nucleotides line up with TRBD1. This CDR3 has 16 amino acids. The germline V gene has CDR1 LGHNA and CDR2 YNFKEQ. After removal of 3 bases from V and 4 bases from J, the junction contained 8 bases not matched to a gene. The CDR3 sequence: CASSHNEGQGADTQYF. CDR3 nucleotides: TGTGCCAGCAGCCACAATGAGGGACAGGGAGCAGATACGCAGTATTTT.

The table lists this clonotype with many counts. In DNA form, the CDR3 reads TGTGCCAGCAGCTTAGACAGGAACACTGAAGCTTTCTTT. Amino acid sequence: CASSLDRNTEAFF. This chain links TRBV7-2 with TRBJ1-1; no reliable D call. Trimming cost V 1 base and J 1 base, with 4 bases left between them. The germline gives CDR1 SGHTA, CDR2 FQGNSA. The CDR3 is made up of 13 amino acids.

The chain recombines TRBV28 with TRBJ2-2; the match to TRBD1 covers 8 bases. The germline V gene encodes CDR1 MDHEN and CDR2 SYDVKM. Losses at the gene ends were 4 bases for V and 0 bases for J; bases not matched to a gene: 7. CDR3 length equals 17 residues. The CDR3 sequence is CASSSAPGGPNTGELFF. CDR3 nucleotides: TGTGCCAGCAGTTCCGCCCCAGGGGGCCCGAACACCGGGGAGCTGTTTTTT.

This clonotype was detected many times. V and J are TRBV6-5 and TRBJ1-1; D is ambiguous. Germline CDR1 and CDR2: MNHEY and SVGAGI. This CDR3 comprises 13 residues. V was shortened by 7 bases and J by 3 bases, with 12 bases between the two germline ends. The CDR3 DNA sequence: TGTGCCAGCACCCCGAAGGTTTACACTGAAGCTTTCTTT. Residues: CASTPKVYTEAFF.

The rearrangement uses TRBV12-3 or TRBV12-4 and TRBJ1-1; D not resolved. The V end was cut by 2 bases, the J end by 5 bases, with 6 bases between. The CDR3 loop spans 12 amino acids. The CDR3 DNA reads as TGTGCCAGCAGTTTATCCCAGACTGAAGCTTTCTTT. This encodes CASSLSQTEAFF.

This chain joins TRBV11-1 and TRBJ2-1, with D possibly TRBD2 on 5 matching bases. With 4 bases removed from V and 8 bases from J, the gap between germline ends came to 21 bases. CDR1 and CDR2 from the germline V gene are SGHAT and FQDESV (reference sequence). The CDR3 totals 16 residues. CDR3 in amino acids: CASSSGRTGFSDEQFF. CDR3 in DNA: TGTGCCAGCAGCTCCGGTAGAACGGGGTTTAGTGATGAGCAGTTCTTC.

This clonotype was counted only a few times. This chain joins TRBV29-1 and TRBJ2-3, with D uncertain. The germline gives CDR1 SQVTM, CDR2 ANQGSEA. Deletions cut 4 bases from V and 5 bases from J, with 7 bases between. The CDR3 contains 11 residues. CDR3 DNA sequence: TGCAGCGTTGCGGGTGTAGATACGCAGTATTTT. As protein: CSVAGVDTQYF.

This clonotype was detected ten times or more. CDR3 DNA: TGCAGCGTTGCTCAGAATAGCAATCAGCCCCAGCATTTT. It is translated as CSVAQNSNQPQHF. The chain links TRBV29-1 to TRBJ1-5, with unresolved D. There are 13 residues in the CDR3. V lost 4 bases and J lost 0, with 7 bases in between. From germline, CDR1 is SQVTM and CDR2 ANQGSEA.

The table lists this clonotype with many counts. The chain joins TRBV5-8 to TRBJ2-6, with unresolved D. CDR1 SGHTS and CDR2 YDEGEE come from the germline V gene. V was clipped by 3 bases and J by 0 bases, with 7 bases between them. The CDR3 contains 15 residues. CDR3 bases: TGTGCCAGCAGCTCCCAGTTCTCTGGGGCCAACGTCCTGACTTTC. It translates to CASSSQFSGANVLTF.

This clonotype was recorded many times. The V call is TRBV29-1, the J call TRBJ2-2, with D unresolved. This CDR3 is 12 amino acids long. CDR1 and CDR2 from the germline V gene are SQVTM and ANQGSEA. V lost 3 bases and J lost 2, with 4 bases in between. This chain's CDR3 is CSVEGNTGELFF. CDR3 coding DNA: TGCAGCGTTGAGGGTAACACCGGGGAGCTGTTTTTT.